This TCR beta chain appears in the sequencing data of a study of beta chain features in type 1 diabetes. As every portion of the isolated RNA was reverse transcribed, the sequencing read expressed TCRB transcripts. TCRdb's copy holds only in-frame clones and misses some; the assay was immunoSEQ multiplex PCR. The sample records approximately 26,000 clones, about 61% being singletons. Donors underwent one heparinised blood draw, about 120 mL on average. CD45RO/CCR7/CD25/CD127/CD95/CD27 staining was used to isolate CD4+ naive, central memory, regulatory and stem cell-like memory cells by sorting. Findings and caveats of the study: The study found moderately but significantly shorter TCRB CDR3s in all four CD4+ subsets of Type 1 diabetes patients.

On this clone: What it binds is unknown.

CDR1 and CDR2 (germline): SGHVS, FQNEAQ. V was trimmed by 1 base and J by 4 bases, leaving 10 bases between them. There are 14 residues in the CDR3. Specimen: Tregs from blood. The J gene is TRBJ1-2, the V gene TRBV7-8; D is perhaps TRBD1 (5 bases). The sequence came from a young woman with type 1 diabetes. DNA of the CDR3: TGTGCCAGCAGCTTAGTACAGGCCCCCTATGGCTACACCTTC. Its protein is CASSLVQAPYGYTF.